This TCR beta chain was captured by sequencing in a study of blood T cell repertoires in COVID-19. Study in general: The United States, Italy and Spain supplied acute and convalescent COVID-19 samples. From T cells, B-cell-depleted T cells, or PBMCs came the material, which was cDNA or gDNA.

From germline, CDR1 is DFQATT and CDR2 SNEGSKA (reference sequence). This CDR3 comprises 11 residues. J gave up 7 bases and V 6 bases, and 2 bases lay outside the gene matches. Sequencing used immunoSEQ multiplex PCR; TCRdb keeps in-frame clones, though not all of them. The sample has approximately 84,000 clones; roughly 90% are singletons. Sequencing input: peripheral blood. The chain has TRBV20-1 and TRBJ1-4, with TRBD1 matching 7 bases. This TCR was recovered from a human donor with active COVID-19. The donor label of this sample is uncertain. CDR3 nucleotides: TGCAGTGCCGGGGACAGTGAAAAACTGTTTTTT. This gives the protein CSAGDSEKLFF.